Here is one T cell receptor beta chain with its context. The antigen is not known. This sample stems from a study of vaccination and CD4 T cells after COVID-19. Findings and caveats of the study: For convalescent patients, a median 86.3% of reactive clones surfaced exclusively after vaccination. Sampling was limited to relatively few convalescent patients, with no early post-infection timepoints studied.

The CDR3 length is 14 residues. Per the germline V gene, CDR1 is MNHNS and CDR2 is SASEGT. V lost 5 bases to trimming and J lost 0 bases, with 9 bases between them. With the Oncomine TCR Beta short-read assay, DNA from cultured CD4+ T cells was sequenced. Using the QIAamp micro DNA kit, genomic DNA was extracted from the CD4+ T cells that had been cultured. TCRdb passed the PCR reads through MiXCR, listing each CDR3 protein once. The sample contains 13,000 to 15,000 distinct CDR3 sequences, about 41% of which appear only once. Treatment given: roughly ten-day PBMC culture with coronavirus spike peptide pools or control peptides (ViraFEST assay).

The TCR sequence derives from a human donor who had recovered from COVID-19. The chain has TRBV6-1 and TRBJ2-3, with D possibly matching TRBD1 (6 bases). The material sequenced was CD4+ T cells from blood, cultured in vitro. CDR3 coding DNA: TGTGCCAGCAGTCACGACAGGAGCACAGATACGCAGTATTTT. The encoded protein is CASSHDRSTDTQYF.